This is a list of T cell receptor beta chains from one sample in a study of T-cell reconstitution after alpha-beta-depleted transplantation in children. MiXCR, applied by TCRdb to the PCR reads, yields one record per CDR3 protein. This sample yields hundreds of thousands of distinct CDR3 sequences, of which approximately 14% are seen a single time; approximately 0.8% belongs to the top ten. Sequencing was performed on PBMCs, taken before TCRalphabeta/CD19-depleted stem cell transplant. All receptors come from a girl under 10 years old with congenital amegakaryocytic thrombocytopenia, due to receive a stem cell transplant. The CDR3 runs from the conserved cysteine through the conserved F or W.

J,V,CDR3
TRBJ2-5,TRBV5-5,CASRDVGGLYQETQYF
TRBJ2-2,TRBV29-1,CSVGDIDTGELFF
TRBJ2-1,TRBV10-3,CAISEREWDEQFF
TRBJ2-7,TRBV27,CASSLGLAAPYEQYF
TRBJ2-1,TRBV14,CASSQEGRGRLNEQFF
TRBJ2-6,TRBV6-1,CASLQRSRAGANVLTF
TRBJ2-3,TRBV12-3/TRBV12-4,CASSAAGMRDTQYF
TRBJ2-6,TRBV5-1,CASSVIRDTDLSRANVLTF
TRBJ2-7,TRBV7-3,CASSLSTGDYEQYF
TRBJ2-3,TRBV10-2,CASSESTRRQYF
TRBJ2-2,TRBV7-9,CASSLPGYPGELFF
TRBJ2-3,TRBV7-6,CASSLYISGDTQYF
TRBJ2-7,TRBV20-1,CSASRPSPFSYEQYF
TRBJ2-5,TRBV30,CAWRLQETQYF
TRBJ2-1,TRBV7-9,CASSPPLSSVNEQFF
TRBJ2-2,TRBV7-8,CASSRWTGEVEELFF
TRBJ2-1,TRBV28,CATSRLAVSEQFF
TRBJ2-2,TRBV29-1,CSVEGVAAPNTGELFF
TRBJ1-5,TRBV6-1,CASSPSGISNQPQHF
TRBJ1-1,TRBV20-1,CSARDGNTEAFF
TRBJ2-5,TRBV6-1,CASSDGVETQYF
TRBJ1-2,TRBV7-9,CASSKYTEGYGYTF
TRBJ2-3,TRBV29-1,CSVWTGDTQYF
TRBJ2-7,TRBV20-1,CSARVSMPSYEQYF
TRBJ2-5,TRBV20-1,CSAIESPTETQYF